Listed below are T cell receptor beta chains from one sample, sequenced in a study of blood T cell repertoires in COVID-19. Profiling relied on immunoSEQ multiplex PCR, and the TCRdb table lists in-frame clones only, not all of them. The table has some 170,000 clones, roughly 90% seen once. The sequenced sample was peripheral blood. Receptor source: a man in his sixties with active or convalescent COVID-19. Each CDR3 is given with its conserved first and last residue. D genes are given only for firm matches. Rows may omit the clone size; those that give it use once, few, many or a size class.

j_call | clone_size | d_call | v_call | cdr3_nt | cdr3_aa
TRBJ1-6 | . | TRBD1 | TRBV5-1 | TGCGCCAGCAGCTTGGAAGGGGGCGGCAATTCACCCCTCCACTTT | CASSLEGGGNSPLHF
TRBJ2-3 | once | TRBD1 | TRBV19 | TGTGCCAGTAGTATAATACAGGGGGCCGAAGATACGCAGTATTTT | CASSIIQGAEDTQYF
TRBJ1-3 | few | . | TRBV19 | TGTGCCAGTAGACAACGGACAGCTACTGGAAACACCATATATTTT | CASRQRTATGNTIYF
TRBJ1-1 | few | . | TRBV9 | TGTGCCAGCAGCGTAGCTCGGAACACTGAAGCTTTCTTT | CASSVARNTEAFF
TRBJ2-2 | . | TRBD2 | TRBV6-2/TRBV6-3 | TGTGCCAGCAGCCCTGGGGTAGCGGGAGGGCCGAACACCGGGGAGCTGTTTTTT | CASSPGVAGGPNTGELFF
TRBJ1-1 | . | . | TRBV5-1 | TGCGCCAGCAGCTGGGTGGACCGGGGGGGCACTGAAGCTTTCTTT | CASSWVDRGGTEAFF
TRBJ1-2 | . | TRBD1 | TRBV18 | TGTGCCAGCTCACTTTTTGACAGGGGAGGATATGGCTACACCTTC | CASSLFDRGGYGYTF
TRBJ1-5 | . | . | TRBV9 | TGTGCCAGCAGCGTAGACAGGAATCAGCCCCAGCATTTT | CASSVDRNQPQHF
TRBJ1-2 | . | . | TRBV18 | TGTGCCAGCACAACCAACCTCAGGGGTGAAGGCTATGGCTACACCTTC | CASTTNLRGEGYGYTF
TRBJ1-3 | . | TRBD1 | TRBV27 | TGTGCCAGCAGTTTCGCAGGGGGCACTGGAAACACCATATATTTT | CASSFAGGTGNTIYF
TRBJ2-4 | . | . | TRBV10-2 | TGCGCCAGCAGTGCAGGGGAAGGAGTAGCCAAAAACATTCAGTACTTC | CASSAGEGVAKNIQYF
TRBJ2-7 | . | . | TRBV10-3 | TGTGCCATCAGCGCCTTCGGACAGACCAACTACGAGCAGTACTTC | CAISAFGQTNYEQYF
TRBJ2-2 | . | . | TRBV18 | TGTGCCAGCTCACCAATACCGCAGGGGAACACCGGGGAGCTGTTTTTT | CASSPIPQGNTGELFF
TRBJ2-1 | . | . | TRBV7-2 | TGTGCCAGCAGCTTAGAACAGGGAAGGAATGAGCAGTTCTTC | CASSLEQGRNEQFF
TRBJ1-4 | . | . | TRBV19 | TGTGCCAGTAGTGGGGCGGTTGAAAAACTGTTTTTT | CASSGAVEKLFF
TRBJ1-1 | . | . | TRBV5-8 | TGTGCCAGCAGCTCGGACACTGAAGCTTTCTTT | CASSSDTEAFF
TRBJ1-5 | . | . | TRBV11-2 | TGTGCCAGCAGCCCAAGAAGGGGGTCCGGCAATCAGCCCCAGCATTTT | CASSPRRGSGNQPQHF
TRBJ2-7 | . | TRBD1 | TRBV5-6 | TGTGCCAGCAGCTCGGGACAGGGGGTCGGCGAGCAGTACTTC | CASSSGQGVGEQYF
TRBJ1-5 | . | . | TRBV3-1/TRBV3-2 | TGTGCCAGCAGCCAAGATCTGAGCAATCAGCCCCAGCATTTT | CASSQDLSNQPQHF
TRBJ2-5 | . | TRBD2 | TRBV7-2 | TGTGCCAGCAGCTTAGCCACTAGCGGGGGGCAAGAGACCCAGTACTTC | CASSLATSGGQETQYF
TRBJ1-3 | . | . | TRBV5-1 | TGCGCCAGCAGTAACGGGGGGAGCTCTGGAAACACCATATATTTT | CASSNGGSSGNTIYF
TRBJ1-2 | . | . | TRBV10-1 | TGCGCCAGCAGTGAGTCGGGCAGGGACTCCTATGGCTACACCTTC | CASSESGRDSYGYTF
TRBJ2-2 | . | . | TRBV19 | TGTGGGACACAGAACACCGGGGAGCTGTTTTTT | CGTQNTGELFF
TRBJ1-2 | . | TRBD1 | TRBV6-1 | TGTGCCAGCAGTGAGAGCAGGGGGCGAGGCTACACCTTC | CASSESRGRGYTF
TRBJ1-2 | once | . | TRBV7-9 | TGTGCCAGCAGCTTAACTCTTACAGGGAATGGCTACACCTTC | CASSLTLTGNGYTF
TRBJ2-3 | . | . | TRBV5-1 | TGCGCCAGCAGCTTTTGGGGCAGCACAGATACGCAGTATTTT | CASSFWGSTDTQYF
TRBJ2-7 | . | . | TRBV21-1 | TGTGCCAGCAGCAAAAGATGGGGGCAAGTCTCCTACGAGCAGTACTTC | CASSKRWGQVSYEQYF
TRBJ1-2 | . | . | TRBV5-1 | TGCGCCAGCAGCGAACAGGGCTTAGATGGCTACACCTTC | CASSEQGLDGYTF
TRBJ1-2 | . | . | TRBV29-1 | TGCAGCGTTGATTCAGGGTGGTATGGCTACACCTTC | CSVDSGWYGYTF
TRBJ1-1 | . | . | TRBV19 | TGTGCCAGTAGTATTCGGGGGGTGAACACTGAAGCTTTCTTT | CASSIRGVNTEAFF
TRBJ2-5 | . | TRBD2 | TRBV2 | TGTGCCAGCAGTGGGACTAGCGGTGAGGCGACCCAGTACTTC | CASSGTSGEATQYF
TRBJ1-2 | . | . | TRBV6-5 | TGTGCCAGCAGTTACGTATCAGGGTCCTATGGCTACACCTTC | CASSYVSGSYGYTF
TRBJ2-4 | . | TRBD1 | TRBV7-2 | TGTGCCAGCAGCTTAGCTCCAAGCTACGGGACAGGGTTTGAAAACATTCAGTACTTC | CASSLAPSYGTGFENIQYF
TRBJ1-3 | . | . | TRBV12-3/TRBV12-4 | TGTGCCAGCAGTTTCAGCTCTGGAAACACCATATATTTT | CASSFSSGNTIYF
TRBJ2-3 | . | TRBD2 | TRBV4-2 | TGTGCCAGCAGCCCGGGACTAGCGGGGGGGAGCACAGATACGCAGTATTTT | CASSPGLAGGSTDTQYF
TRBJ1-4 | . | . | TRBV18 | TGTGCCAGCTCGCTAGATAATGAAAAACTGTTTTTT | CASSLDNEKLFF
TRBJ1-2 | . | TRBD1 | TRBV30 | TGTGCCTGGAGTCTCCACATGGGACAGGGGACGTCTCGCTACACCTTC | CAWSLHMGQGTSRYTF
TRBJ1-2 | . | TRBD1 | TRBV6-2/TRBV6-3 | TGTGCCAGCAGTTACTCCGACAGGGCTCCCCATGGCTACACCTTC | CASSYSDRAPHGYTF
TRBJ1-5 | . | TRBD1 | TRBV10-2 | TGCGCCAGCAGTGAAGTACAGGGGAAAAGTCAGCCCCAGCATTTT | CASSEVQGKSQPQHF
TRBJ1-5 | few | TRBD1 | TRBV19 | TGTGCCAGTAGTTTACAGGGGACTAGGCCCCAGCATTTT | CASSLQGTRPQHF